This T cell receptor beta chain was documented in a study of regulatory T cells in long-lasting Graves disease. For TCR beta, libraries came from iRepertoire HTBI primers and Arm-PCR of CDR3 regions. From the multiplex PCR reads, TCRdb called clonotypes with MiXCR, one entry per CDR3 protein. The sample shows some 490,000 distinct CDR3 sequences, more than 10% of them seen only once. CDR1 is SEHNR, CDR2 FQNEAQ, per germline (reference sequence). The CDR3 runs to 15 residues. Trimming took 1 base from V and 6 from J, leaving 10 bases between them. Time point given: newly diagnosed GD, antithyroid drugs for less than 3 months. After RNA was extracted from PBMCs, the TCR library was made from it. This clonotype was seen at least ten times. This sample also appeared in a second study, on T cells in Graves' hyperthyroidism and ophthalmopathy.

V and J are TRBV7-9 and TRBJ1-6; a weak D match, TRBD1 (6 bases). Material: peripheral blood mononuclear cells (PBMCs), obtained at new diagnosis, from a patient treated with antithyroid drugs. The origin of this receptor is a woman aged 25 to 39 with Graves disease. CDR3 DNA sequence: TGTGCCAGCAGCTTAGGCTCAGGGGTTAATTCACCCCTCCACTTT. Protein product: CASSLGSGVNSPLHF. Drawing the rest from reference TRBV7-9 and TRBJ1-6, the complete variable domain is DTGVSQNPRHKITKRGQNVTFRCDPISEHNRLYWYRQTLGQGPEFLTYFQNEAQLEKSRLLSDRFSAERPKGSFSTLEIQRTEQGDSAMYLCASSLGSGVNSPLHFGNGTRLTVT.